A single sample gave rise to the 8 T cell receptor beta chains below, sequenced in a study of T-cell reconstitution after alpha-beta-depleted transplantation in children. Unique molecular identifiers featured in how the TCRbeta library was prepared. MiXCR, run by TCRdb on the PCR reads, gives a single entry per CDR3 protein. The sample records under 850,000 distinct CDR3 sequences, over 10% being singletons. The specimen was PBMCs, collected before TCRalphabeta/CD19-depleted stem cell transplant. These receptors came from a girl aged 2 to 10 with congenital amegakaryocytic thrombocytopenia, due to receive a stem cell transplant.

This clonotype appeared a few times. The rearrangement uses TRBV6-1 and TRBJ2-7, with a weak D call TRBD2 (8 bases). V was pared by 8 bases and J by 6 bases, with 26 bases between. Germline CDR1 MNHNS, CDR2 SASEGT. There are 16 residues in the CDR3. The DNA for the CDR3 is TGTGCCAGCCTTTTAGAGGGGGCGGGAGGAGGTGGCGAGCAGTACTTC. Amino acids: CASLLEGAGGGGEQYF.

This clonotype turned up a few times. The V and J genes are TRBV27 and TRBJ2-7, with a tentative D call TRBD1 (6 bases). V was cut by 8 bases and J by 3 bases, with 14 bases left in between. Germline V gives CDR1 MNHEY, CDR2 SMNVEV (reference sequence). CDR3 length equals 13 residues. CDR3 protein: CASGRQVNYEQYF. CDR3 nucleotide sequence: TGTGCCAGCGGGAGACAGGTAAACTACGAGCAGTACTTC.

Many counts were recorded for this clonotype. The rearrangement joins TRBV20-1 to TRBJ2-3, with TRBD2 identical over 9 bases. V trimming: 7 bases; J trimming: 0 bases; junction bases outside the gene matches: 8. Germline CDR1 DFQATT, CDR2 SNEGSKA (reference sequence). CDR3 length: 15 residues. DNA of the CDR3: TGCAGTGTGACTAGCGGAGCCTCTAGCACAGATACGCAGTATTTT. Amino acids: CSVTSGASSTDTQYF.

In this sample, this clonotype turned up many times. V and J are TRBV29-1 and TRBJ2-5; D unclear. Per the germline V gene, CDR1 is SQVTM and CDR2 is ANQGSEA. The V end lost 5 bases, the J end lost 7 bases, and 23 bases lay between the germline ends. This CDR3 contains 15 residues. This CDR3 is CSVQLVEWTSWTQYF. DNA for the CDR3: TGCAGCGTTCAATTGGTGGAATGGACCAGCTGGACCCAGTACTTC. The whole variable domain, filled in from reference TRBV29-1 and TRBJ2-5, reads SAVISQKPSRDICQRGTSLTIQCQVDSQVTMMFWYRQQPGQSLTLIATANQGSEATYESGFVIDKFPISRPNLTFSTLTVSNMSPEDSSIYLCSVQLVEWTSWTQYFGPGTRLLVL.

Many counts were recorded for this clonotype. V usage is TRBV6-5 and J usage is TRBJ2-3; D unclear. V gave up 0 bases and J gave up 7 bases, with 8 bases separating them. This CDR3 spans 13 amino acids. CDR1 MNHEY and CDR2 SVGAGI come from the germline V gene. The CDR3 DNA reads as TGTGCCAGCAGTTACTCAAGGGAAAATACGCAGTATTTT. As protein: CASSYSRENTQYF.

In its sample, this clonotype was seen many times. The chain couples TRBV7-3 to TRBJ2-3; the match to TRBD2 covers 12 bases. The CDR3 sequence is 15 residues long. Germline trimming cut 5 bases from V and 6 bases from J; bases unmatched to any gene: 6. Looked up from germline, CDR1 is SGHTA and CDR2 is FQGTGA. The CDR3 region is CASSPGLAGSDTQYF. In DNA, the CDR3 is TGTGCCAGCAGCCCAGGACTAGCGGGAAGTGATACGCAGTATTTT.

A few counts support this clonotype. This may be a read error, as it is one base from a much larger clone. The chain carries TRBV20-1 and TRBJ2-5; D is unresolved. The germline V gene encodes CDR1 DFQATT and CDR2 SNEGSKA (reference sequence). Trimming shortened V by 3 bases and J by 1 base, and 6 bases separated the two germline ends. The CDR3 spans 12 residues. The CDR3 nucleotides are TGCAGTGCTAGCCCGGCCCAAGAGACCCAGTACTTC. Translation gives CSASPAQETQYF.

This clonotype appeared many times. V gene TRBV15 combines with J gene TRBJ2-2, with 11 positions matching TRBD2. V trimming: 5 bases; J trimming: 0 bases; junction bases outside the gene matches: 8. The CDR3 loop spans 18 amino acids. Germline values: CDR1 LNHNV, CDR2 YYDKDF (reference sequence). DNA for the CDR3: TGTGCCACCAGCGAGGGACTAGCGGCCGGAACGAACACCGGGGAGCTGTTTTTT. Protein product: CATSEGLAAGTNTGELFF.